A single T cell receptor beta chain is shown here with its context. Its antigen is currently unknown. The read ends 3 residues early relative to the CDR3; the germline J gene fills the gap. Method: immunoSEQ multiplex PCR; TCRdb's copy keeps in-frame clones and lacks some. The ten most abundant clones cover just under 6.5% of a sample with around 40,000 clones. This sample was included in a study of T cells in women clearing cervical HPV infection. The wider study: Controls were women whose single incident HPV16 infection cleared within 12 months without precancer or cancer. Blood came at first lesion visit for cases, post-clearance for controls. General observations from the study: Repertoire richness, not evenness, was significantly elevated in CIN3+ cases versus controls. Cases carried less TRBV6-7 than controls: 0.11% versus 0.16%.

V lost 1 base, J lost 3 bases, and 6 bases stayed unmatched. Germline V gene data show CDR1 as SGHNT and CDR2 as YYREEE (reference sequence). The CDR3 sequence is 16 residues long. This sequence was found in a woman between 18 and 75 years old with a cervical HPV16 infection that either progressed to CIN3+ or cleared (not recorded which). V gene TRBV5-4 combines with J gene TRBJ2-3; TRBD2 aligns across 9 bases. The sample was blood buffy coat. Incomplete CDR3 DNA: TGTGCCAGCAGCTTGACCCAGCTAGCGGGGACAGATACG. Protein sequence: CASSLTQLAGTDT. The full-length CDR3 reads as CASSLTQLAGTDTQYF.